These 27 T cell receptor beta chains were sequenced from one sample in a study of CD8+ T cells in alopecia areata. The sequencing template was cDNA reverse transcribed from extracted RNA. Produced via immunoSEQ multiplex PCR; TCRdb's table is partial and in-frame only. The specimen has 200,000 to 300,000 clones, none found just once. Combined cutaneous lymph node cells underwent sorting by CD4, CD8alpha, NKG2D, NKG2ACE and additional markers. Sequenced material: CD4+ T cells sorted from a lymph node. The receptors were sampled from a C3H/HeJ mouse with alopecia areata. The mice in this strain carry MHC haplotype H2-k.

This clone was detected only a few times. Genes and germline come from the mouse. The DNA ends 4 residues before the CDR3 does, and the rest of the CDR3 is filled in from the germline J gene. This same CDR3 is encoded by further DNA sequences in the sample. The chain employs TRBV5 and TRBJ2-2; D possibly corresponds to TRBD1 (6 bases). There are 16 residues in the CDR3. Trimming took off 0 bases at V and 0 bases at J, with 8 bases between the two ends. Germline values: CDR1 LGHNA, CDR2 YNLKQL (reference sequence). The CDR3 is CASSQDPGANTGQLYF. CDR3 DNA (partial): TGTGCCAGCAGCCAAGATCCAGGGGCAAACACCGGG.

This clone was detected a few times. Gene names are mouse gene names. From the germline J gene comes the end of the CDR3, since the read stops 4 residues before it. This rearrangement joins TRBV19 to TRBJ2-5; TRBD2 is a possible D gene (5 bases). The ends were cut back, 0 bases at V and 0 bases at J, with 11 bases in the middle. This CDR3 spans 16 amino acids. Germline-derived CDR1 and CDR2 are FNHDT and SITEND (reference sequence). Partial CDR3 DNA: TGTGCCAGCAGTATAGGCTGGGAGTTTAACCAAGAC. Protein sequence: CASSIGWEFNQD. The whole CDR3 reads CASSIGWEFNQDTQYF. The entire variable domain, with the rest obtained from reference TRBV19 and TRBJ2-5, is as follows: GGIITQTPKFLIGQEGQKLTLKCQQNFNHDTMYWYRQDSGKGLRLIYYSITENDLQKGDLSEGYDASREKKSSFSLTVTSAQKNEMAVFLCASSIGWEFNQDTQYFGPGTRLLVL.

On this clone itself: Any gene name here is a mouse gene name. The CDR3 end lies 3 residues beyond the end of the read and is filled in from the germline J gene. The rearrangement links TRBV5 to TRBJ1-6, with D possibly being TRBD1 (5 bases). TRBJ1-6 is known as an ORF, though its function is uncertain. V lost 0 bases and J lost 5, with 11 bases in between. Germline V CDR1 and CDR2: LGHNA, YNLKQL (reference sequence). The CDR3 spans 16 residues. The CDR3 protein is CASSQDPDKNNSPLYF. CDR3 bases read: TGTGCCAGCAGCCAAGACCCGGACAAAAATAATTCGCCC.

As regards this clone: Gene names refer to mouse genes. From the germline J gene comes the end of the CDR3, since the read stops 4 residues before it. The identical CDR3 is also encoded by other nucleotide sequences in the sample. The V and J genes are TRBV13-3 and TRBJ2-2; TRBD1 is a possible D gene (6 bases). Germline V CDR1 and CDR2: NNHDY, SYVADS. V lost 1 base, J lost 2 bases, and 6 bases lay in between. The CDR3 loop spans 14 amino acids. The DNA read from the CDR3 is TGTGCCAGCAGTGATACAGGGAACACCGGG. Its translation is CASSDTGNTG. The whole CDR3 region reads CASSDTGNTGQLYF.

With respect to this clone: The germline and genes are mouse ones. From the germline J gene comes the end of the CDR3, since the read stops 4 residues before it. The rearrangement uses TRBV14 and TRBJ2-5; 10 bases line up with TRBD2. Germline assignment: CDR1 SGHDT and CDR2 FRDEAV. The CDR3 covers 14 residues. The covered CDR3 bases are TGTGCCAGCAGTCCTGGGGGGGCGCATGAC. This encodes CASSPGGAHD. The whole CDR3 protein is CASSPGGAHDTQYF.

A few counts support this clone. This may be a read error: a much more frequent sequence differs by one nucleotide. The genes are named according to mouse. The sample carries other DNA sequences with the same CDR3. CDR3 region: CASSDLGGNYAEQFF. The CDR3 bases that were read are TGTGCCAGCAGTGATCTGGGGGGAAACTATGCT. The chain recombines TRBV13-1 with TRBJ2-1; 8 positions agree with TRBD2. The CDR3 extends 4 residues past the end of the read, so its final part is completed from the germline J gene. This CDR3 contains 15 residues. V lost 1 base, J lost 1 base, and 1 base stayed unmatched. Germline V lookup: CDR1 NSHNY, CDR2 SYGAGN.

This clone came up a few times. The listed genes are named as in mouse. Sequencing ends 4 residues short of the CDR3 end; the germline J gene provides the rest. This same CDR3 is encoded by further DNA sequences in the sample. The rearrangement uses TRBV5 and TRBJ2-5; 8 bases agree with TRBD2. Germline V gene data show CDR1 as LGHNA and CDR2 as YNLKQL (reference sequence). This CDR3 has 14 amino acids. CDR3 DNA (partial): TGTGCCAGCAGTCCAACTGGGGGCGAAGAC. Translating it yields CASSPTGGED. In full, the CDR3 is CASSPTGGEDTQYF.

As to this clone: Any gene name here is a mouse gene name. The read ends 4 residues before the CDR3 terminus; that terminus is restored from the germline J gene. This sequence joins TRBV5 and TRBJ2-7; 8 bases are shared with TRBD2. The CDR3 runs 15 residues. CDR1 is LGHNA and CDR2 is YNLKQL in the germline V gene (reference sequence). V shed 0 bases and J 2 bases; nucleotides not matched to a gene: 3. CDR3 bases read: TGTGCCAGCAGCCAAGAGTGGGGGGGGGCCTAT. It specifies CASSQEWGGAY. The full-length CDR3 reads as CASSQEWGGAYEQYF.

This clone was counted a few times. Gene and germline names: mouse. The observed sequence ends 4 residues before the CDR3 terminus, with the missing tail filled in from the germline J gene. This sequence joins TRBV19 and TRBJ1-2; 11 bases map to TRBD1. This CDR3 region has 13 residues. Germline lookup yields CDR1 FNHDT and CDR2 SITEND (reference sequence). The chain's CDR3 is CASRLGTGGDYTF. The CDR3 DNA, read in part, is TGTGCCAGCAGACTTGGGACAGGGGGC. Full variable domain (rest looked up from reference TRBV19 and TRBJ1-2): GGIITQTPKFLIGQEGQKLTLKCQQNFNHDTMYWYRQDSGKGLRLIYYSITENDLQKGDLSEGYDASREKKSSFSLTVTSAQKNEMAVFLCASRLGTGGDYTFGSGTRLLVI.

This clone was detected a few times. Genes and germline come from the mouse. The read gets to within 4 residues of the CDR3 end, and the germline J gene fills in the rest. This chain links TRBV13-1 with TRBJ2-2; 10 positions match TRBD2. Germline V gene lookup returns CDR1 NSHNY and CDR2 SYGAGN. The CDR3 consists of 16 residues. Trimming cost V 4 bases and J 0 bases; bases outside gene matches: 3. The CDR3 DNA, read in part, is TGTGCCAGCAGTTTCGACTGGGGGGCAAACACCGGG. Translating gives CASSFDWGANTG. The full CDR3 protein is CASSFDWGANTGQLYF.

The sample holds a few counts of this clone. Gene names follow the mouse nomenclature. With the read ending 4 residues before the CDR3 end, the germline J gene is used to fill in that end. The rearrangement joins TRBV1 to TRBJ2-3, with TRBD1 as a possible D gene (5 bases). Germline-derived CDR1 and CDR2 are NSQYPW and LRSPGD (reference sequence). The CDR3 contains 15 residues. V shed 2 bases and J shed 0 bases, with 9 bases lying between them. The CDR3 DNA, read in part, is TGCACCTGCAGTGCAAGGGGATCTAGTGCAGAA. Amino acids: CTCSARGSSAE. The complete CDR3 sequence is CTCSARGSSAETLYF.

To note about this clone: Genes and germline come from the mouse. The read terminates 4 residues ahead of where the CDR3 ends, so the germline J gene completes it. This chain uses TRBV13-2 with TRBJ1-2, with 10 bases lining up with TRBD1. The germline V gene has CDR1 NNHNN and CDR2 SYGAGS (reference sequence). The CDR3 runs to 15 residues. V lost 0 bases to trimming and J lost 4 bases; unmatched junction nucleotides: 3. The covered CDR3 bases are TGTGCCAGCGGTGATGCGGGACAGGGGATCTCC. Protein product: CASGDAGQGIS. The whole CDR3 sequence reads CASGDAGQGISDYTF.

Notes on this clone: All gene names here are mouse names. The read ends 4 residues before the CDR3 terminus; that terminus is restored from the germline J gene. This chain uses TRBV14 with TRBJ1-1; TRBD1 is a possible D gene (5 bases). The ends were cut back, 0 bases at V and 3 bases at J, with 6 bases in the middle. Germline V gene data show CDR1 as SGHDT and CDR2 as FRDEAV. This CDR3 is 13 amino acids long. The CDR3 loop reads CASSFWGDTEVFF. The sequenced CDR3 bases are TGTGCCAGCAGTTTCTGGGGGGACACA.

On this clone itself: The genes are named according to mouse. The covered CDR3 bases are TGTGCCTGGAGGACAGGGAATTCGCCC. Protein: CAWRTGNSP. Given in full, the CDR3 is CAWRTGNSPLYF. The rearrangement uses TRBV31 and TRBJ1-6, with 7 bases that match TRBD1. Sequencing ends 3 residues short of the CDR3 end; the germline J gene provides the rest. TRBJ1-6 is an ORF for which the function is uncertain. V shed 3 bases and J 7 bases; nucleotides not matched to a gene: 0. This CDR3 is built from 12 residues. CDR1 GKSSPN and CDR2 SITVG come from the germline V gene.

Concerning this clone itself: Germline and genes here are mouse. The read comes to an end 4 residues before the CDR3 does, leaving the germline J gene to fill in the end. The sample holds other DNA sequences that translate to the same CDR3. The V and J genes are TRBV19 and TRBJ1-1; D may be TRBD1 (6 bases). The V and J ends lost 5 bases and 0 bases respectively, with 8 bases between them. The CDR3 totals 13 residues. The germline V gene encodes CDR1 FNHDT and CDR2 SITEND (reference sequence). The CDR3 sequence is CASSRQANTEVFF. The covered CDR3 bases are TGTGCCAGCAGCCGACAGGCAAACACA.

This clone was detected only a few times. The genes are named according to mouse. The observed sequence ends 4 residues before the CDR3 terminus, with the missing tail filled in from the germline J gene. This chain links TRBV5 with TRBJ1-1; 7 positions agree with TRBD1. CDR1 and CDR2 from the germline V gene are LGHNA and YNLKQL (reference sequence). This CDR3 is 14 amino acids long. V dropped 4 bases and J dropped 3; count of bases not matched to a gene: 5. The CDR3 region is CASSPDRDDTEVFF. CDR3 DNA (partial): TGTGCCAGCAGCCCTGACAGGGATGACACA.

In regard to this clone: Gene names are mouse gene names. The missing CDR3 end, 4 residues past where the read stops, is filled in from the germline J gene. The rearrangement joins TRBV13-3 to TRBJ2-5, with 7 bases lining up with TRBD1. CDR3 size: 15 residues. Germline CDR1 NNHDY, CDR2 SYVADS. Partial CDR3 DNA: TGTGCCAGCAGTGATGCGGGACAGTGGAAAGAC. Residues: CASSDAGQWKD. The full CDR3 protein is CASSDAGQWKDTQYF. The entire variable domain, with the rest obtained from reference TRBV13-3 and TRBJ2-5, is as follows: EAAVTQSPRSKVAVTGGKVTLSCHQTNNHDYMYWYRQDTGHGLRLIHYSYVADSTEKGDIPDGYKASRPSQENFSLILELASLSQTAVYFCASSDAGQWKDTQYFGPGTRLLVL.

About this clone itself: Here the gene names and germline are mouse. The read finishes 4 residues shy of the CDR3 end, and the germline J gene is used to complete it. This sequence joins TRBV14 and TRBJ2-1; a possible D gene is TRBD2 (7 bases). This CDR3 region has 14 residues. Germline values: CDR1 SGHDT, CDR2 FRDEAV. The sequenced CDR3 bases are TGTGCCAGCAGTTTCTGGGGGGCGAGGGCT. Its protein is CASSFWGARA. The full CDR3 protein reads CASSFWGARAEQFF.

For this clone: Gene names denote mouse genes. The read terminates 4 residues before the CDR3 end, so the remaining end is supplied by the germline J gene. J is TRBJ2-3 and V is TRBV5; the D gene is possibly TRBD1 (6 bases). V was shortened by 1 base and J by 0 bases, with 11 bases between the two germline ends. The CDR3 runs 16 residues. The germline V gene encodes CDR1 LGHNA and CDR2 YNLKQL (reference sequence). Partial CDR3 DNA: TGTGCCAGCAGCCAAGCCGGGACAACTAGTGCAGAA. As protein: CASSQAGTTSAE. The complete CDR3 sequence is CASSQAGTTSAETLYF.

In the case of this clone: Any gene name here is a mouse gene name. Read data end 4 residues before the CDR3 end; the end is taken from the germline J gene. The V gene is TRBV5, the J gene TRBJ1-2, with a weak D call TRBD1 (6 bases). V was pared by 3 bases and J by 0 bases, with 17 bases between. Per the germline V gene, CDR1 is LGHNA and CDR2 is YNLKQL (reference sequence). The CDR3 extends over 17 amino acids. The DNA read from the CDR3 is TGTGCCAGCAGCCAGAGTCCGGCGACAGGAGCAAACTCC. Residues: CASSQSPATGANS. The entire CDR3 protein is CASSQSPATGANSDYTF.

This clone came up many times. The genes are named according to mouse. The read ends 4 residues early relative to the CDR3; the germline J gene fills the gap. The identical CDR3 is also encoded by other nucleotide sequences in the sample. The V gene is TRBV1, the J gene TRBJ2-5; 9 bases line up with TRBD2. The germline gives CDR1 NSQYPW, CDR2 LRSPGD (reference sequence). V dropped 0 bases and J dropped 3; count of bases not matched to a gene: 1. The CDR3 extends over 15 amino acids. CDR3 protein: CTCSADLGGQDTQYF. The covered CDR3 bases are TGCACCTGCAGTGCAGATCTGGGGGGGCAAGAC.

The sample holds a few counts of this clone. Germline and genes here are mouse. The read is 4 residues too short to cover the CDR3 end, so that end is filled in from the germline J gene. This chain joins TRBV13-2 and TRBJ2-7, with D possibly TRBD2 on 5 matching bases. V lost 2 bases and J 0 bases, leaving 9 bases between the germline ends. This CDR3 has 14 amino acids. Germline V gives CDR1 NNHNN, CDR2 SYGAGS (reference sequence). The sequenced part of the CDR3 DNA is TGTGCCAGCGGTGAAAACTGGCACTCCTAT. Protein product: CASGENWHSY. The entire CDR3 reads CASGENWHSYEQYF.

Concerning this clone: All gene names here are mouse names. Read coverage stops 4 residues before the CDR3 terminus; the germline J gene supplies the remainder. The V call is TRBV5, the J call TRBJ1-2; 8 bases agree with TRBD1. V lost 0 bases and J lost 4; bases outside the gene matches: 4. CDR1 and CDR2 (germline): LGHNA, YNLKQL (reference sequence). CDR3 length: 15 residues. CDR3 region: CASSQEPGGGSDYTF. The part of the CDR3 DNA that was read is TGTGCCAGCAGCCAAGAGCCAGGGGGCGGCTCC.

As concerns this clone: The genes and germline here are from mouse. The read is 4 residues too short to cover the CDR3 end, so that end is filled in from the germline J gene. This chain joins TRBV13-1 and TRBJ2-5; D is perhaps TRBD2 (6 bases). Germline V gene data show CDR1 as NSHNY and CDR2 as SYGAGN. The CDR3 totals 15 residues. This CDR3 reads CASSDGRGTRDTQYF. The DNA read from the CDR3 is TGTGCCAGCAGTGATGGCCGGGGGACTAGAGAC.

This clone was seen ten or more times. Gene names follow the mouse nomenclature. Read coverage stops 4 residues before the CDR3 terminus; the germline J gene supplies the remainder. In the same sample, other DNA sequences code for this CDR3. This rearrangement joins TRBV13-1 to TRBJ2-7; 8 bases match TRBD2. The length of the CDR3 is 14 residues. The germline gives CDR1 NSHNY, CDR2 SYGAGN. With 2 bases clipped from V and 0 bases from J, the junction kept 1 base outside the gene matches. The CDR3 DNA, read in part, is TGTGCCAGCAGTGAAGGGGGGGCCTCCTAT. Amino acid sequence: CASSEGGASY. The full CDR3 is CASSEGGASYEQYF.

A note on this clone: The genes are named according to mouse. CDR3 bases read: TGTGCCAGCAGTGACCGGGGGGCGCGGGGTCAAAAC. Its translation is CASSDRGARGQN. In full, the CDR3 is CASSDRGARGQNTLYF. The chain joins TRBV13-1 to TRBJ2-4; D might be TRBD2 (7 bases). Read sequence stops 4 residues before the CDR3 end, and the germline J gene provides the missing end. CDR1 is NSHNY and CDR2 is SYGAGN in the germline V gene. Trimming removed 2 bases at V and 1 base at J, with 14 bases between. The length of the CDR3 is 16 residues.

This clone has only a few counts. The genes and germline here are from mouse. The read stops 4 residues short of the end of the CDR3; the missing end is completed from the germline J gene. The J gene is TRBJ2-5, the V gene TRBV5, with TRBD1 as a possible D gene (5 bases). Looked up from germline, CDR1 is LGHNA and CDR2 is YNLKQL (reference sequence). The CDR3 contains 14 residues. V gave up 0 bases and J gave up 1 base, with 5 bases separating them. The covered CDR3 bases are TGTGCCAGCAGCCAAGAGACAGACCAAGAC. Translation: CASSQETDQD. The full CDR3 sequence reads CASSQETDQDTQYF.